The 20 T cell receptor beta chains presented below share a single source sample, sequenced in a study of cytomegalovirus exposure and HLA in healthy donors. PCR used 60 Vbeta primers and 13 Jbeta primers. Clones were sequenced by immunoSEQ multiplex PCR, and TCRdb holds only the in-frame ones, with some missing. The sample shows about 120,000 clones, 70% to 85% of them seen only once. Sequencing input: PBMCs. The receptors were gathered from a man aged 18 to 30 in good health and CMV-seropositive.

The rearrangement uses TRBV5-4 and TRBJ1-3; 7 nucleotides line up with TRBD1. The V and J ends lost 4 bases and 0 bases, in that order; junction bases with no gene match: 7. Germline V gives CDR1 SGHNT, CDR2 YYREEE (reference sequence). This CDR3 region has 16 residues. The CDR3 DNA sequence: TGTGCCAGCAGCCCTTACAGGGGCGACTCTGGAAACACCATATATTTT. Residues: CASSPYRGDSGNTIYF.

The chain links TRBV9 to TRBJ1-2; D possibly corresponds to TRBD1 (6 bases). Between the trimmed V and J ends, which lost 6 bases and 3 bases, there was a span of 18 bases. The CDR3 is made up of 15 amino acids. Germline V gene lookup returns CDR1 SGDLS and CDR2 YYNGEE. The CDR3 spells CASTNGGARYYGYTF. For the CDR3, the DNA is TGTGCCAGCACCAACGGGGGGGCGCGTTACTATGGCTACACCTTC.

The genes are TRBV6-5 and TRBJ2-1; possible D gene TRBD2, 5 bases. The CDR3 totals 13 residues. Germline lookup yields CDR1 MNHEY and CDR2 SVGAGI. The V end lost 7 bases, the J end lost 4 bases, and 11 bases lay between the germline ends. The chain's CDR3 is CASNPRVYNEQFF. The CDR3 DNA follows: TGTGCCAGCAACCCGAGGGTGTACAATGAGCAGTTCTTC.

The chain links TRBV9 to TRBJ2-5, with 8 nucleotides matching TRBD1. V trimming: 4 bases; J trimming: 0 bases; junction bases outside the gene matches: 5. Germline V gives CDR1 SGDLS, CDR2 YYNGEE. There are 15 residues in the CDR3. CDR3 sequence reads: CASSTQDRDQETQYF. Here the CDR3 DNA reads TGTGCCAGCAGCACCCAGGACAGGGACCAAGAGACCCAGTACTTC. The whole variable domain, filled in from reference TRBV9 and TRBJ2-5, reads DSGVTQTPKHLITATGQRVTLRCSPRSGDLSVYWYQQSLDQGLQFLIQYYNGEERAKGNILERFSAQQFPDLHSELNLSSLELGDSALYFCASSTQDRDQETQYFGPGTRLLVL.

The count of this clone is one. One end of the junction varies from germline; a read error may be responsible. The V gene is TRBV27, the J gene TRBJ2-7, with 9 bases aligning to TRBD1. The CDR3 loop spans 15 amino acids. Per germline, CDR1 MNHEY and CDR2 SMNVEV (reference sequence). CDR3 coding DNA: TGTGCCAGCAGTTTATTGGGACAGGGCTCCAACGAGCAGTACTTC. Translation gives CASSLLGQGSNEQYF.

The chain has TRBV2 and TRBJ2-7, with D possibly TRBD2 on 7 matching bases. V gave up 1 base and J gave up 7 bases, with 23 bases separating them. The CDR3 sequence is 17 residues long. Germline CDR1 is SNHLY and CDR2 is FYNNEI. The chain's CDR3 is CASSEDPNRAGLTEQYF. CDR3 nucleotides: TGTGCCAGCAGTGAAGATCCAAACAGGGCGGGACTAACAGAGCAGTACTTC.

This chain uses TRBV11-2 with TRBJ2-3, with 8 bases that match TRBD2. Trimming took 0 bases from V and 3 from J; bases not matched to a gene: 8. CDR3 size: 17 residues. Germline CDR1 SGHAT, CDR2 FQNNGV. The CDR3, as DNA: TGTGCCAGCAGCTTAGATATAGGAACGGGGGGGACAGATACGCAGTATTTT. It encodes CASSLDIGTGGTDTQYF.

CDR3 DNA sequence: TGTGCCAGCAGCCCAAGAGGGGGCGCAGACACCGGGGAGCTGTTTTTT. Amino acid sequence: CASSPRGGADTGELFF. The chain recombines TRBV11-3 with TRBJ2-2; 7 bases align to TRBD1. The CDR3 totals 16 residues. The trim removed 5 bases at V and 3 bases at J, leaving 9 bases unmatched. The germline V gene encodes CDR1 SGHNT and CDR2 YENEEA.

The V gene is TRBV30, the J gene TRBJ2-7; 8 bases map to TRBD1. After removal of 6 bases from V and 9 bases from J, the junction contained 16 bases not matched to a gene. Per the germline V gene, CDR1 is GTSNPN and CDR2 is SVGIG (reference sequence). This CDR3 has 14 residues. CDR3 amino acids: CACISRDRGSVQYF. The CDR3 DNA is TGTGCCTGCATATCCCGAGACAGGGGTTCCGTGCAGTACTTC.

This clone has more than one count but fewer than ten. The V and J genes are TRBV7-9 and TRBJ1-4; D gene uncertain. Trimming took off 5 bases at V and 7 bases at J, with 14 bases between the two ends. The CDR3 length is 14 residues. Germline values: CDR1 SEHNR, CDR2 FQNEAQ (reference sequence). The CDR3 spells CASSPDGDGEKLFF. The CDR3 region has the DNA TGTGCCAGCAGCCCGGACGGGGATGGTGAAAAACTGTTTTTT. Full variable domain (outside the CDR3, taken from reference TRBV7-9 and TRBJ1-4): DTGVSQNPRHKITKRGQNVTFRCDPISEHNRLYWYRQTLGQGPEFLTYFQNEAQLEKSRLLSDRFSAERPKGSFSTLEIQRTEQGDSAMYLCASSPDGDGEKLFFGSGTQLSVL.

In its sample, this clone was seen a few times. J is TRBJ1-5 and V is TRBV2, with a possible D match to TRBD1 (5 bases). CDR1 is SNHLY and CDR2 is FYNNEI in the germline V gene. V was pared by 6 bases and J by 1 base, with 13 bases between. This CDR3 is 15 amino acids long. CDR3 sequence (DNA): TGTGCCAGCAGATACGATCAGGGCAGCAATCAGCCCCAGCATTTT. Protein product: CASRYDQGSNQPQHF. Looking up the rest from reference TRBV2 and TRBJ1-5 gives the full variable domain: EPEVTQTPSHQVTQMGQEVILRCVPISNHLYFYWYRQILGQKVEFLVSFYNNEISEKSEIFDDQFSVERPDGSNFTLKIRSTKLEDSAMYFCASRYDQGSNQPQHFGDGTRLSIL.

V gene TRBV30 combines with J gene TRBJ1-5; TRBD1 matches 8 bases. V lost 2 bases, J lost 6 bases, and 6 bases stayed unmatched. The CDR3 length is 14 residues. Germline CDR1 and CDR2: GTSNPN and SVGIG (reference sequence). In nucleotides, the CDR3 is TGTGCCTGGAGTAAAGGACAGGGAGGTCAGCCCCAGCATTTT. Translating gives CAWSKGQGGQPQHF.

This clone was recorded a few times. This rearrangement joins TRBV5-1 to TRBJ2-5; 12 bases align to TRBD1. The CDR3 sequence is 17 residues long. V lost 4 bases and J lost 4; bases outside the gene matches: 11. In germline, CDR1 is SGHRS, CDR2 YFSETQ. The CDR3 nucleotides are TGCGCCAGCAGCATACCCCGGGACAGGGGGCGCGGAGAGACCCAGTACTTC. Amino acids: CASSIPRDRGRGETQYF. Filled out from reference TRBV5-1 and TRBJ2-5, the complete variable domain reads KAGVTQTPRYLIKTRGQQVTLSCSPISGHRSVSWYQQTPGQGLQFLFEYFSETQRNKGNFPGRFSGRQFSNSRSEMNVSTLELGDSALYLCASSIPRDRGRGETQYFGPGTRLLVL.

This chain links TRBV4-1 with TRBJ2-2; 15 bases align to TRBD2. The V segment lost 6 bases and the J segment 5 bases; nucleotides outside the gene matches: 4. In germline, CDR1 is MGHRA, CDR2 YSYEKL. This CDR3 has 16 amino acids. The CDR3 bases are TGCGCCAGCAGATCAGGACTAGCGGGAGGGACCGGGGAGCTGTTTTTT. This gives the protein CASRSGLAGGTGELFF.

The rearrangement joins TRBV7-9 to TRBJ1-2; D may be TRBD1 (5 bases). V lost 1 base, J lost 7 bases, and 13 bases lay in between. The CDR3 contains 14 residues. Germline V gene data show CDR1 as SEHNR and CDR2 as FQNEAQ (reference sequence). CDR3: CASSLGLSGAGYTF. The CDR3 nucleotides read TGTGCCAGCAGCTTAGGTCTAAGTGGGGCTGGCTACACCTTC.

This chain joins TRBV11-2 and TRBJ2-3; D gene unclear. The CDR3 covers 13 residues. V lost 1 base and J 6 bases, leaving 8 bases between the germline ends. In germline, CDR1 is SGHAT, CDR2 FQNNGV. CDR3 amino acids: CASSLGVADTQYF. CDR3 bases: TGTGCCAGCAGCTTAGGGGTAGCCGATACGCAGTATTTT.

The CDR3 sequence is CASSSSLLAGLSVQYF. The CDR3 coding sequence is TGTGCCAGCAGCTCCTCCCTACTAGCGGGCCTTTCGGTTCAGTACTTC. This chain uses TRBV7-9 with TRBJ2-5; 9 bases map to TRBD2. This CDR3 spans 16 amino acids. Germline CDR1 is SEHNR and CDR2 is FQNEAQ (reference sequence). V lost 4 bases, J lost 11 bases, and 17 bases stayed unmatched.

V and J are TRBV27 and TRBJ2-7, with D possibly TRBD2 on 5 matching bases. Deletions cut 9 bases from V and 3 bases from J, with 21 bases between. Germline V lookup: CDR1 MNHEY, CDR2 SMNVEV (reference sequence). The CDR3 spans 15 residues. The CDR3 sequence is CASGDNGEGYYEQYF. In DNA, the CDR3 is TGTGCCAGTGGAGACAATGGCGAGGGTTACTACGAGCAGTACTTC.

This clone occurred once. The chain uses TRBV30 and TRBJ2-5; 16 positions match TRBD2. Germline CDR1 GTSNPN, CDR2 SVGIG (reference sequence). This CDR3 is built from 17 residues. The V segment lost 7 bases and the J segment 2 bases; nucleotides outside the gene matches: 10. The CDR3 sequence is CALGTSGRVGGQETQYF. CDR3 nucleotide sequence: TGTGCCTTGGGGACTAGCGGGAGGGTAGGGGGGCAAGAGACCCAGTACTTC.

This clone was observed once. In DNA, the CDR3 is TGTGCTAGTGGTTTGCTTCTAGGCCCAGAGACCCAGTACTTC. Translated, it gives CASGLLLGPETQYF. V and J are TRBV12-5 and TRBJ2-5; D gene ambiguous. V lost 2 bases to trimming and J lost 4 bases, with 11 bases between them. This CDR3 comprises 14 residues. Germline lookup yields CDR1 LGHNT and CDR2 FRNRAP.